This entry lists 29 T cell receptor beta chains sequenced from one sample in a study of CD8 T cells in ankylosing spondylitis. MiXCR was run by TCRdb on the 5' RACE reads, yielding one entry per CDR3 protein. Of fewer than 250,000 distinct CDR3 sequences listed, about 10% are singletons. Sequenced input: blood, either unsorted or a sorted T cell fraction (not recorded which). These receptors came from a male donor with ankylosing spondylitis or in good health (not recorded which).

This clonotype has at least ten counts. This chain connects TRBV15 to TRBJ1-1, with D perhaps TRBD1 (6 bases). V lost 1 base and J 0 bases, leaving 15 bases between the germline ends. CDR1 LNHNV and CDR2 YYDKDF come from the germline V gene (reference sequence). This CDR3 is built from 17 residues. Here the CDR3 reads CATSRAGVGGVNTEAFF. The DNA for the CDR3 is TGTGCCACCAGCAGAGCAGGGGTCGGGGGAGTGAACACTGAAGCTTTCTTT.

The sample holds many counts of this clonotype. The V call is TRBV29-1, the J call TRBJ2-7, with D perhaps TRBD1 or TRBD2 (5 bases each). The CDR3 runs 14 residues. The germline V gene encodes CDR1 SQVTM and CDR2 ANQGSEA. V lost 4 bases, J lost 2 bases, and 15 bases lay in between. This CDR3 reads CSVGPRGLTYEQYF. CDR3 in DNA: TGCAGCGTTGGGCCGAGGGGCCTCACCTACGAGCAGTACTTC.

This clonotype was seen ten or more times. The CDR3: CAWSTGTSDNEQFF. CDR3 bases: TGTGCCTGGAGTACTGGGACTAGCGACAATGAGCAGTTCTTC. The chain has TRBV30 and TRBJ2-1; 10 bases match TRBD2. With 2 bases clipped from V and 5 bases from J, the junction kept 3 bases outside the gene matches. CDR1 is GTSNPN, CDR2 SVGIG, per germline (reference sequence). The CDR3 is 14 amino acids.

V is TRBV20-1 and J is TRBJ2-4; D gene ambiguous. The CDR3 covers 11 residues. The V gene lost 6 bases and the J gene lost 5 bases, with 8 bases spanning the gap. Germline assignment: CDR1 DFQATT and CDR2 SNEGSKA (reference sequence). CDR3 sequence (DNA): TGCAGTGCCCCAAGCCAAAACATTCAGTACTTC. Protein sequence: CSAPSQNIQYF.

This clonotype appeared a few times. V gene TRBV7-8 combines with J gene TRBJ2-5; no clear D gene. Germline-derived CDR1 and CDR2 are SGHVS and FQNEAQ. V dropped 1 base and J dropped 2 bases, with 14 bases sitting between them. The CDR3 length is 16 residues. CDR3 sequence: CASSLDYWRPQETQYF. CDR3 DNA: TGTGCCAGCAGCTTAGATTATTGGCGGCCACAAGAGACCCAGTACTTC.

The rearrangement links TRBV4-1 to TRBJ2-7; D is perhaps TRBD2 (5 bases). The CDR3 spans 11 residues. In germline, CDR1 is MGHRA, CDR2 YSYEKL. V gave up 4 bases and J gave up 7 bases, with 8 bases separating them. CDR3 bases: TGCGCCAGCAGCCCGCCGGGGGAGCAGTACTTC. Translating gives CASSPPGEQYF.

This clonotype was counted ten times or more. The chain links TRBV11-2 to TRBJ2-2; the match to TRBD2 covers 9 bases. This CDR3 has 16 amino acids. The J segment lost 4 bases and the V segment lost 0 bases, leaving 3 bases of the junction unmatched. Germline V gives CDR1 SGHAT, CDR2 FQNNGV. The CDR3 loop reads CASSLDPAGGTGELFF. For the CDR3, the DNA is TGTGCCAGCAGCTTAGATCCAGCGGGAGGCACCGGGGAGCTGTTTTTT.

There are many counts of this clonotype. The V and J genes are TRBV29-1 and TRBJ1-1; 8 positions match TRBD1. The germline gives CDR1 SQVTM, CDR2 ANQGSEA. The V and J ends lost 2 bases and 4 bases, in that order; junction bases with no gene match: 9. The CDR3 totals 15 residues. DNA for the CDR3: TGCAGCGTTGAACTGCCGGACAGGGTGGGCACTGAAGCTTTCTTT. Its protein is CSVELPDRVGTEAFF.

The sample holds a few counts of this clonotype. The V and J genes are TRBV5-5 and TRBJ1-5; D not certain. V dropped 6 bases and J dropped 5 bases, with 18 bases sitting between them. Germline loops: CDR1 SGHKS, CDR2 YYEKEE (reference sequence). The CDR3 has 15 residues. CDR3: CASNHGGVGDQPQHF. For the CDR3, the DNA is TGTGCCAGCAACCATGGTGGGGTCGGGGATCAGCCCCAGCATTTT.

The table lists this clonotype with a few counts. The V gene is TRBV30, the J gene TRBJ2-1, with no clear D. The ends were cut back, 4 bases at V and 7 bases at J, with 5 bases in the middle. CDR1 is GTSNPN, CDR2 SVGIG, per germline (reference sequence). The CDR3 is made up of 10 amino acids. CDR3 protein: CAWMGNEQFF. The CDR3, as DNA: TGTGCCTGGATGGGAAATGAGCAGTTCTTC.

The sample holds a few counts of this clonotype. The chain employs TRBV11-1 and TRBJ2-2, with D tentatively TRBD1 (6 bases). This CDR3 has 18 amino acids. The V gene's germline CDR1 is SGHAT and CDR2 FQDESV (reference sequence). The ends were cut back, 5 bases at V and 0 bases at J, with 19 bases in the middle. The CDR3, as DNA: TGTGCCAGCAGCCCCCCGGGACACAAAACATCGAACACCGGGGAGCTGTTTTTT. This gives the protein CASSPPGHKTSNTGELFF.

This clonotype occurred many times. The chain has TRBV29-1 and TRBJ2-4; D gene uncertain. Germline-derived CDR1 and CDR2 are SQVTM and ANQGSEA. Trimming stripped 7 bases from V and 9 bases from J, with 16 bases between. This CDR3 is built from 12 residues. Here the CDR3 reads CSAHGLLGIQYF. DNA of the CDR3: TGCAGCGCCCACGGGCTCCTGGGCATTCAGTACTTC. The full variable domain, with the rest looked up from reference TRBV29-1 and TRBJ2-4, is SAVISQKPSRDICQRGTSLTIQCQVDSQVTMMFWYRQQPGQSLTLIATANQGSEATYESGFVIDKFPISRPNLTFSTLTVSNMSPEDSSIYLCSAHGLLGIQYFGAGTRLSVL.

This clonotype was detected a few times. This chain links TRBV10-3 with TRBJ2-7; 11 bases fit TRBD2. The CDR3 consists of 15 residues. Looked up from germline, CDR1 is ENHRY and CDR2 is SYGVKD. V shed 4 bases, J shed 3 bases, and the junction held 5 bases outside the gene matches. The CDR3 DNA follows: TGTGCCATCAGTGCACCCGGGACTAGCGGCTACGAGCAGTACTTC. It specifies CAISAPGTSGYEQYF.

This clonotype has ten or more counts. Written as DNA, the CDR3 is TGTGCCAGCAGTCACCACAGGGGGGTCGACACTGAAGCTTTCTTT. Protein product: CASSHHRGVDTEAFF. The genes are TRBV6-2 or TRBV6-3 and TRBJ1-1; 8 bases agree with TRBD1. The CDR3 spans 15 residues. The J segment lost 3 bases and the V segment lost 5 bases, leaving 8 bases of the junction unmatched. The germline V gene encodes CDR1 MNHEY and CDR2 SVGEGT.

In this sample, this clonotype turned up many times. V and J are TRBV5-1 and TRBJ1-4; D is possibly TRBD1 (6 bases). The CDR3 has 16 amino acids. Trimming cost V 0 bases and J 7 bases, with 16 bases left between them. From germline, CDR1 is SGHRS and CDR2 YFSETQ. CDR3 protein: CASSLEPGGMVEKLFF. The CDR3 bases are TGCGCCAGCAGCTTGGAGCCGGGGGGCATGGTTGAAAAACTGTTTTTT.

The sample holds many counts of this clonotype. CDR3 residues: CASSPPGYNIQYF. The CDR3, as DNA: TGTGCCAGCAGCCCACCAGGGTACAACATTCAGTACTTC. The V call is TRBV4-2, the J call TRBJ2-4; possible D gene TRBD1, 5 bases. This CDR3 is built from 13 residues. V was cut by 4 bases and J by 7 bases, with 11 bases left in between. The germline V gene encodes CDR1 LGHNA and CDR2 YNFKEQ.

This clonotype was recorded many times. This sequence joins TRBV21-1 and TRBJ1-2; the D call TRBD1 from the table was never checked on the DNA. TRBV21-1 is a pseudogene locus. This CDR3 spans 14 amino acids. CDR3 sequence reads: CASSKVPGFYSYTF. The CDR3 nucleotides are TGTGCCAGCAGCAAAGTCCCGGGGTTTTATAGCTACACCTTC.

This clonotype was seen ten or more times. The V call is TRBV20-1, the J call TRBJ2-3, with 8 bases fitting TRBD2. CDR3 length: 13 amino acids. The ends lost 3 bases at V and 5 bases at J; junction bases unmatched: 4. The germline gives CDR1 DFQATT, CDR2 SNEGSKA (reference sequence). CDR3 sequence: CSASGGEVDTQYF. The DNA of the CDR3 is TGCAGTGCTAGCGGGGGGGAGGTAGATACGCAGTATTTT.

The gene calls are TRBV20-1 and TRBJ2-1, with TRBD2 matching 12 bases. The ends lost 5 bases at V and 4 bases at J; junction bases unmatched: 3. The germline CDR1 and CDR2 sequences are DFQATT and SNEGSKA (reference sequence). The CDR3 runs 14 residues. CDR3 sequence: CSARTSGEYNEQFF. The CDR3 DNA follows: TGCAGTGCTCGGACTAGCGGGGAATACAATGAGCAGTTCTTC.

Details on this clonotype: A read error may explain this, as a much larger clone is one base away. The CDR3 ends on some other residue instead of the conserved phenylalanine or tryptophan, so this is likely a read error. The genes are TRBV12-3 or TRBV12-4 and TRBJ2-1; either TRBD1 or TRBD2 may supply D (5 bases each). V lost 6 bases and J lost 3, with 15 bases in between. CDR3 length: 15 residues. CDR3: CASSRDVLNYNEQFI. CDR3 in DNA: TGTGCCAGCAGCAGGGACGTTCTGAACTACAATGAGCAGTTCATC.

This clonotype showed up many times. The genes are TRBV6-1 and TRBJ2-1, with TRBD1 matching over 12 bases. The CDR3 is 16 residues long. Per the germline V gene, CDR1 is MNHNS and CDR2 is SASEGT. With V trimmed by 3 bases and J by 4 bases, 4 bases remained unmatched. CDR3: CASSEPGQGAYNEQFF. The CDR3 DNA is TGTGCCAGCAGTGAGCCGGGACAGGGGGCTTACAATGAGCAGTTCTTC.

This clonotype occurred many times. This chain uses TRBV4-1 with TRBJ2-7; TRBD2 matches at 9 bases. Looked up from germline, CDR1 is MGHRA and CDR2 is YSYEKL. The CDR3 contains 18 residues. V was pared by 4 bases and J by 5 bases, with 18 bases of the junction left unmatched. CDR3 nucleotides: TGCGCCAGCAGCCTCAGAGGGACTAGCCCTTTCAGCAGCGACGAGCAGTACTTC. Translating gives CASSLRGTSPFSSDEQYF.

This clonotype was seen repeatedly, ten times or more. This rearrangement joins TRBV20-1 to TRBJ1-2; D is perhaps TRBD1 (5 bases). Germline CDR1 DFQATT, CDR2 SNEGSKA (reference sequence). The V end was cut by 3 bases, the J end by 0 bases, with 11 bases between. The CDR3 is made up of 14 amino acids. For the CDR3, the DNA is TGCAGTGCTAGCGGGCAGACAGCTAACTATGGCTACACCTTC. Amino acids: CSASGQTANYGYTF.

The sample holds a few counts of this clonotype. The chain employs TRBV5-6 and TRBJ2-2, with 7 positions matching TRBD2. V lost 0 bases and J lost 5; bases outside the gene matches: 4. This CDR3 has 15 amino acids. The germline gives CDR1 SGHDT, CDR2 YYEEEE. The CDR3 DNA reads as TGTGCCAGCAGCTTGGTGGCTAGCGGTACCGGGGAGCTGTTTTTT. It encodes CASSLVASGTGELFF.

This clonotype was detected ten times or more. V usage is TRBV9 and J usage is TRBJ2-1; D ambiguous. The CDR3 extends over 14 amino acids. From germline, CDR1 is SGDLS and CDR2 YYNGEE. The ends were cut back, 0 bases at V and 6 bases at J, with 10 bases in the middle. The CDR3 sequence: CASSVVPLANEQFF. The CDR3 DNA is TGTGCCAGCAGCGTAGTACCTTTAGCCAATGAGCAGTTCTTC.

Note on this clonotype: A read error is possible here, since a much larger clone lies one base away. The rearrangement uses TRBV5-1 and TRBJ1-5; TRBD1 matches at 7 bases. Trimming cost V 4 bases and J 3 bases; bases outside gene matches: 4. The CDR3 length is 14 residues. Germline CDR1 SGHRS, CDR2 YFSETQ. The CDR3 reads CASSTGQHNQPQHF. CDR3 DNA sequence: TGCGCCAGCAGCACGGGACAGCACAATCAGCCCCAGCATTTT.

This clonotype was picked up many times. The chain employs TRBV5-1 and TRBJ1-3; D is unclear. Per the germline V gene, CDR1 is SGHRS and CDR2 is YFSETQ. The CDR3 sequence is 14 residues long. V was pared by 2 bases and J by 4 bases, with 10 bases between. In DNA, the CDR3 is TGCGCCAGCAGCTTTGGCTCCGAAGGAAACACCATATATTTT. This encodes CASSFGSEGNTIYF.

This clonotype has ten or more counts. This chain uses TRBV29-1 with TRBJ1-1; maybe TRBD1 (5 bases). The germline V gene has CDR1 SQVTM and CDR2 ANQGSEA. Trimming left V 4 bases short and J 3 bases short, with 12 bases between. This CDR3 has 13 amino acids. CDR3: CSVVGQGDTEAFF. The CDR3 nucleotides read TGCAGCGTTGTAGGTCAGGGAGACACTGAAGCTTTCTTT.

V is TRBV4-2 and J is TRBJ1-2, with 10 bases lining up with TRBD1. V was clipped by 0 bases and J by 6 bases; unmatched bases: 4. The CDR3 loop spans 15 amino acids. CDR1 and CDR2 (germline): LGHNA, YNFKEQ. The CDR3 spells CASSQEGQGNNGYTF. The CDR3 DNA follows: TGTGCCAGCAGCCAAGAGGGACAGGGGAACAATGGCTACACCTTC.